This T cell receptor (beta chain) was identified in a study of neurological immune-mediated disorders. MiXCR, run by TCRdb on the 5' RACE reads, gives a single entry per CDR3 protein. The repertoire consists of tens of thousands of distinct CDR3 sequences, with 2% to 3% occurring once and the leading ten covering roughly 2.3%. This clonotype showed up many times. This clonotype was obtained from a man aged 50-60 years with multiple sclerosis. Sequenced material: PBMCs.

The CDR3 reads CASSQVGQGYNEQFF. The DNA of the CDR3 is TGTGCCAGCAGTCAAGTGGGACAGGGGTACAATGAGCAGTTCTTC. The chain carries TRBV7-3 and TRBJ2-1; 10 nucleotides align to TRBD1. CDR1 SGHTA and CDR2 FQGTGA come from the germline V gene. This CDR3 is 15 amino acids long. J gave up 4 bases and V 6 bases, and 6 bases lay outside the gene matches.